Presented here are 7 T cell receptor beta chains from one specimen sequenced in a study of shared clonotypes between healthy human individuals. Libraries were prepared by immunoSEQ multiplex PCR; TCRdb keeps only in-frame clonotypes and omits some of them. The sample yields some 500,000 clones, roughly 80% seen once. Specimen: PBMCs. The receptors here all came from a woman aged 40-49 years in good health. Some clones in this sample may be carry-over from other donors' samples.

This sequence joins TRBV7-3 and TRBJ2-5; D uncertain. Germline CDR1 and CDR2: SGHTA and FQGTGA. CDR3 length: 12 residues. V was pared by 4 bases and J by 5 bases, with 8 bases between. The CDR3 loop reads CASSSDGETQYF. For the CDR3, the DNA is TGTGCCAGCAGCTCGGACGGCGAGACCCAGTACTTC.

CDR3: CASSLSATPGYGYTF. The CDR3 DNA reads TGTGCCAGCAGCTTATCTGCCACTCCGGGCTATGGCTACACCTTC. The rearrangement joins TRBV13 to TRBJ1-2; D unclear. Germline V gene data show CDR1 as PRHDT and CDR2 as FYEKMQ (reference sequence). Trimming cost V 2 bases and J 4 bases, with 14 bases left between them. This CDR3 comprises 15 residues.

V is TRBV18 and J is TRBJ2-7; the match to TRBD2 covers 10 bases. Germline CDR1 is KGHSH and CDR2 is LQKENI. V was pared by 0 bases and J by 5 bases, with 4 bases of the junction left unmatched. The CDR3 is 15 amino acids. CDR3 sequence reads: CASSPPASGGHEQYF. DNA for the CDR3: TGTGCCAGCTCACCACCAGCTAGCGGGGGCCACGAGCAGTACTTC. The complete variable domain, with remaining parts taken from reference TRBV18 and TRBJ2-7, reads NAGVMQNPRHLVRRRGQEARLRCSPMKGHSHVYWYRQLPEEGLKFMVYLQKENIIDESGMPKERFSAEFPKEGPSILRIQQVVRGDSAAYFCASSPPASGGHEQYFGPGTRLTVT.

V and J are TRBV30 and TRBJ1-4; D gene uncertain. The CDR3 consists of 14 residues. Per germline, CDR1 GTSNPN and CDR2 SVGIG (reference sequence). V was trimmed by 1 base and J by 11 bases, leaving 17 bases between them. CDR3 residues: CAWSAGSFRVKLFF. CDR3 DNA sequence: TGTGCCTGGAGTGCCGGGTCATTCCGCGTGAAACTGTTTTTT.

There are a few counts of this clone. The chain uses TRBV6-1 and TRBJ1-1; D may be TRBD1 (6 bases). CDR1 and CDR2 (germline): MNHNS, SASEGT. The V gene lost 5 bases and the J gene lost 3 bases, with 16 bases spanning the gap. The CDR3 totals 15 residues. The CDR3 coding sequence is TGTGCCAGCAGTCAATCCCAGGGGATATACACTGAAGCTTTCTTT. Translating it yields CASSQSQGIYTEAFF.

This clone was counted a single time. The chain has TRBV9 and TRBJ2-1, with TRBD2 matching over 9 bases. Trimming at V came to 0 bases and at J to 9 bases, leaving 4 bases not matched to a gene. CDR1 and CDR2 from the germline V gene are SGDLS and YYNGEE. The CDR3 totals 14 residues. Here the CDR3 DNA reads TGTGCCAGCAGCGTAGTTAGCGGGAGTGCTGAGCAGTTCTTC. Its translation: CASSVVSGSAEQFF. Supplemented by reference TRBV9 and TRBJ2-1, the full variable domain reads DSGVTQTPKHLITATGQRVTLRCSPRSGDLSVYWYQQSLDQGLQFLIQYYNGEERAKGNILERFSAQQFPDLHSELNLSSLELGDSALYFCASSVVSGSAEQFFGPGTRLTVL.

This chain uses TRBV7-9 with TRBJ1-1, with D hard to call. Germline V CDR1 and CDR2: SEHNR, FQNEAQ (reference sequence). V was shortened by 0 bases and J by 7 bases, with 6 bases between the two germline ends. The CDR3 is made up of 12 amino acids. The CDR3: CASSLAFSEAFF. The CDR3 region has the DNA TGTGCCAGCAGCTTAGCTTTTAGTGAAGCTTTCTTT. Full variable domain (missing parts from reference TRBV7-9 and TRBJ1-1): DTGVSQNPRHKITKRGQNVTFRCDPISEHNRLYWYRQTLGQGPEFLTYFQNEAQLEKSRLLSDRFSAERPKGSFSTLEIQRTEQGDSAMYLCASSLAFSEAFFGQGTRLTVV.